These 6 T cell receptor beta chains came from one sample sequenced in a study of circulating CD8 cells and anti-PD-1 response in melanoma. Live CD3+CD8+TCRalphabeta+ cells were sorted into four subsets by PD-1 and/or TIGIT. TCR libraries were prepared from approximately 15 ng of total RNA with the QIAseq Immune Repertoire TCR panel. TCRdb independently ran MiXCR on the reads; one entry per CDR3 protein. The data show over a thousand distinct CDR3 sequences, about 7% seen once. The sequencing here drew on CD8+ T cells from PBMCs, taken at baseline or after one month of anti-PD-1 therapy (not recorded which). All receptors come from a human donor with melanoma.

This clonotype is labeled medium-sized. This chain uses TRBV15 with TRBJ2-1; TRBD1 is a possible D gene (5 bases). V lost 9 bases and J 4 bases, leaving 10 bases between the germline ends. The CDR3 is 12 residues long. Germline CDR1 LNHNV, CDR2 YYDKDF (reference sequence). This CDR3 reads CATKGPYNEQFF. The CDR3 nucleotides read TGTGCCACGAAGGGGCCGTACAATGAGCAGTTCTTC.

By share, this clonotype ranks as medium-sized. J is TRBJ2-1 and V is TRBV19, with no clear D. Germline V gene lookup returns CDR1 LNHDA and CDR2 SQIVND (reference sequence). V was trimmed by 1 base and J by 9 bases, leaving 7 bases between them. The CDR3 sequence is 12 residues long. CDR3 residues: CASSIGSFEQFF. The CDR3 region has the DNA TGTGCCAGTAGTATAGGAAGCTTTGAGCAGTTCTTC.

By share, this clonotype counts as medium-sized. V and J are TRBV19 and TRBJ1-2, with D possibly being TRBD1 (5 bases). Germline loops: CDR1 LNHDA, CDR2 SQIVND (reference sequence). Trimming removed 5 bases from V and 3 bases from J, with 22 bases in between. The CDR3 has 17 residues. The CDR3 nucleotides are TGTGCCAGTAGTCCCCTTGTGGGGGTCTTCGCTGACTATGGCTACACCTTC. This encodes CASSPLVGVFADYGYTF. The variable domain in full, with the rest retrieved from reference TRBV19 and TRBJ1-2, is DGGITQSPKYLFRKEGQNVTLSCEQNLNHDAMYWYRQDPGQGLRLIYYSQIVNDFQKGDIAEGYSVSREKKESFPLTVTSAQKNPTAFYLCASSPLVGVFADYGYTFGSGTRLTVV.

This clonotype is labeled as medium-sized (0.01 to 0.1%). J is TRBJ2-7 and V is TRBV10-3; the D is unclear. In germline, CDR1 is ENHRY, CDR2 SYGVKD. Trimming took off 3 bases at V and 2 bases at J, with 8 bases between the two ends. The CDR3 spans 13 residues. CDR3 loop: CAISDYRPYEQYF. The CDR3 region has the DNA TGTGCCATCAGTGACTACAGACCCTACGAGCAGTACTTC.

As to this clonotype: This may arise from a read error, as a much more abundant clone is one base away. The genes are TRBV2 and TRBJ2-7; 9 bases map to TRBD2. The trim removed 11 bases at V and 3 bases at J, leaving 17 bases unmatched. Germline V gives CDR1 SNHLY, CDR2 FYNNEI. The CDR3 length is 16 residues. CDR3 nucleotides: TGTGCCTGGAAGGGGATGGGAATAGCGGGGGACTACGAGCAGTACTTC. It yields the protein CAWKGMGIAGDYEQYF.

By proportion, this clonotype is medium-sized (0.01 to 0.1%). The chain has TRBV19 and TRBJ2-5; 8 bases are a match to TRBD1. This CDR3 spans 16 amino acids. Losses at the gene ends were 8 bases for V and 4 bases for J; bases not matched to a gene: 15. In germline, CDR1 is LNHDA, CDR2 SQIVND (reference sequence). The CDR3 protein is CASGDRTRRGIETQYF. The CDR3 nucleotides are TGTGCCAGTGGGGACAGGACTCGGCGCGGTATAGAGACCCAGTACTTC.